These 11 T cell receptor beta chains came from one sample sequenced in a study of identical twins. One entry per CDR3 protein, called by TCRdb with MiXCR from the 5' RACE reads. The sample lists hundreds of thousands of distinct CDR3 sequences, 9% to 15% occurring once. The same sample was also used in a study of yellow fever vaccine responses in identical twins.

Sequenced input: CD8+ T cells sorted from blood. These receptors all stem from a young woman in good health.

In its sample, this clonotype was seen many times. The CDR3 protein is CASLALGVNEKLFF. In nucleotides, the CDR3 is TGTGCCAGCCTAGCCCTAGGGGTTAATGAAAAACTGTTTTTT. This rearrangement joins TRBV12-3 or TRBV12-4 to TRBJ1-4; D might be TRBD1 (5 bases). The CDR3 has 14 amino acids. The V gene lost 8 bases and the J gene lost 4 bases, with 14 bases spanning the gap.

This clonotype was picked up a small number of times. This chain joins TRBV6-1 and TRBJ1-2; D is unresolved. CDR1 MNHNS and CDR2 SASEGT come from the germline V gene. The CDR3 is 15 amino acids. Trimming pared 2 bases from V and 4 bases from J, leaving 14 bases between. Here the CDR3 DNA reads TGTGCCAGCAGTGAAAAAAGGGCGGGAGTCTATGGCTACACCTTC. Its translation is CASSEKRAGVYGYTF.

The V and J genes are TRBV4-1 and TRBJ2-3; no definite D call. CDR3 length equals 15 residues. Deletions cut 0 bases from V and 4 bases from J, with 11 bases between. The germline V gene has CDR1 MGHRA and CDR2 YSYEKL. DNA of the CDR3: TGCGCCAGCAGCCAAGAAGGGATGCTGTCAGATACGCAGTATTTT. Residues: CASSQEGMLSDTQYF.

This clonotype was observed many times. The CDR3 sequence: CASSLPGSPETQYF. Here the CDR3 DNA reads TGTGCCAGCAGCCTACCCGGCAGTCCAGAGACCCAGTACTTC. This chain uses TRBV12-3 or TRBV12-4 with TRBJ2-5, with unresolved D. Trimming left V 6 bases short and J 4 bases short, with 15 bases between. The CDR3 contains 14 residues.

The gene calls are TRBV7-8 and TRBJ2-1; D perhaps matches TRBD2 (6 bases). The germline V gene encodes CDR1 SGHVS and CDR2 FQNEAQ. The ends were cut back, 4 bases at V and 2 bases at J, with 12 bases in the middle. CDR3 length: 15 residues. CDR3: CASSSTRSAYNEQFF. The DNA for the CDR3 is TGTGCCAGCAGCTCGACTAGGTCGGCCTACAATGAGCAGTTCTTC.

CDR3 DNA: TGCGCCAGCAGCCCCCACGGACGGTCCATGAACACTGAAGCTTTCTTT. Amino acids: CASSPHGRSMNTEAFF. The chain recombines TRBV4-1 with TRBJ1-1; D gene ambiguous. V lost 4 bases and J lost 0, with 15 bases in between. CDR1 and CDR2 (germline): MGHRA, YSYEKL. The CDR3 spans 16 residues.

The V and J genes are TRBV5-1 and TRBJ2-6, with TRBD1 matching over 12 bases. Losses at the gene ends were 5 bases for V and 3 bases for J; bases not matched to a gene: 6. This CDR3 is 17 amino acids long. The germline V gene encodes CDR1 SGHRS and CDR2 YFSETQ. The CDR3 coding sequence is TGCGCCAGCAGTCCCGGGACAGGGGGCTTTGGGGCCAACGTCCTGACTTTC. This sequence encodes CASSPGTGGFGANVLTF.

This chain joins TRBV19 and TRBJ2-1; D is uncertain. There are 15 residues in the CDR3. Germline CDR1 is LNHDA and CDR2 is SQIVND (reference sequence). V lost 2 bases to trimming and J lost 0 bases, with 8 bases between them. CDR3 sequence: CASSISLFSYNEQFF. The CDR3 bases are TGTGCCAGTAGTATATCACTGTTCTCCTACAATGAGCAGTTCTTC.

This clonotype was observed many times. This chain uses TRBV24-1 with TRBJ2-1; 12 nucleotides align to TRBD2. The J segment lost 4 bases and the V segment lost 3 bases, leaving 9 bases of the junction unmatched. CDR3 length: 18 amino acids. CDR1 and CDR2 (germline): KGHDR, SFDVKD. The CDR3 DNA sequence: TGTGCCACCAGTGATAACCTAGCGGGAGGGCCGAGGTACAATGAGCAGTTCTTC. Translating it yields CATSDNLAGGPRYNEQFF.

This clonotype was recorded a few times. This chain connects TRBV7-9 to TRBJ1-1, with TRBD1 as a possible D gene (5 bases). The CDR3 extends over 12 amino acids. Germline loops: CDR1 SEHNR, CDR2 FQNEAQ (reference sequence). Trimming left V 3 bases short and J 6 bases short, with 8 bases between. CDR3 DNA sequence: TGTGCCAGCAGCTTTGGGGGGTCTGAAGCTTTCTTT. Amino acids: CASSFGGSEAFF.

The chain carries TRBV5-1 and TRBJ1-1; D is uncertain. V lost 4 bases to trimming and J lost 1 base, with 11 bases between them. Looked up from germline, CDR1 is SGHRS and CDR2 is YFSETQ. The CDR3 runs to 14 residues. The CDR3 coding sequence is TGCGCCAGCAGCATTAGGGCGGCGAACACTGAAGCTTTCTTT. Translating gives CASSIRAANTEAFF.